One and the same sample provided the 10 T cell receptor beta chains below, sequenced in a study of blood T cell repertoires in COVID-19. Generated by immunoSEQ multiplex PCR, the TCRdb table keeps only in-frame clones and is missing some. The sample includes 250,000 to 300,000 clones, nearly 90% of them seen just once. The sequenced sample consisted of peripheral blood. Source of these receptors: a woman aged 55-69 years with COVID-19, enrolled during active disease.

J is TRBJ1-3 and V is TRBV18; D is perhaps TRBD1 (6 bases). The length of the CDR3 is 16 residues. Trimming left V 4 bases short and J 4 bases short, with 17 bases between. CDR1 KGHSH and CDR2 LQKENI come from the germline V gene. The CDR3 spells CASSLIQGKAGNTIYF. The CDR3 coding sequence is TGTGCCAGCTCACTCATACAGGGAAAAGCCGGAAACACCATATATTTT.

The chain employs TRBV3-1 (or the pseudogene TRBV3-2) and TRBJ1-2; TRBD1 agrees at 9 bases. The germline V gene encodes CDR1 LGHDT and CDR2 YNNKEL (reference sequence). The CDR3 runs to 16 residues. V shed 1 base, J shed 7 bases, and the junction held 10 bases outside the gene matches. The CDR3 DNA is TGTGCCAGCAGCCAAGTCAGGGATAGACAGGGGGGTGGCTACACCTTC. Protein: CASSQVRDRQGGGYTF.

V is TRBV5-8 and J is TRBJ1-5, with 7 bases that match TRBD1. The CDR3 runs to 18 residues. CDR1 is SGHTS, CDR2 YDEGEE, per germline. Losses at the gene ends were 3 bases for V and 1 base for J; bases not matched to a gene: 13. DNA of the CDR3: TGTGCCAGCAGCTCCCCACTATACAGGGGTCGGAGCAATCAGCCCCAGCATTTT. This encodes CASSSPLYRGRSNQPQHF.

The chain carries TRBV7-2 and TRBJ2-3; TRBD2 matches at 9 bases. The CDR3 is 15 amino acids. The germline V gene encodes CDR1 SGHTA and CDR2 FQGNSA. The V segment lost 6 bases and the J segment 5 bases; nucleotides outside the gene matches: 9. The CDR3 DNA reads TGTGCCAGCAGAAGGGGCGGGGGGGCCTTAGATACGCAGTATTTT. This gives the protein CASRRGGGALDTQYF.

The CDR3 region has the DNA TGTGCCAGCAGCCCCCCCGGACAGGGCTGGATCTCTGGAAACACCATATATTTT. Its protein is CASSPPGQGWISGNTIYF. The gene calls are TRBV3-1 (or the pseudogene TRBV3-2) and TRBJ1-3; 8 bases are shared with TRBD1. Losses at the gene ends were 4 bases for V and 0 bases for J; bases not matched to a gene: 11. Per the germline V gene, CDR1 is LGHDT and CDR2 is YNNKEL (reference sequence). The CDR3 extends over 18 amino acids.

The CDR3 nucleotides read TGTGCCAGCAGCGGGGGACAGGGAAGAGGTACCGGGGAGCTGTTTTTT. It encodes CASSGGQGRGTGELFF. The chain couples TRBV7-2 to TRBJ2-2; 9 bases fit TRBD1. Trimming at V came to 5 bases and at J to 5 bases, leaving 9 bases not matched to a gene. The V gene's germline CDR1 is SGHTA and CDR2 FQGNSA. The CDR3 is 16 amino acids.

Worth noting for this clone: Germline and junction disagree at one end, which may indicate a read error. The CDR3 nucleotides are TGTGCCAGCACCCGGACAGGGAATCGTGGCCACACCTTC. This gives the protein CASTRTGNRGHTF. The chain uses TRBV6-5 and TRBJ1-2; 8 bases match TRBD1. There are 13 residues in the CDR3. Looked up from germline, CDR1 is MNHEY and CDR2 is SVGAGI.

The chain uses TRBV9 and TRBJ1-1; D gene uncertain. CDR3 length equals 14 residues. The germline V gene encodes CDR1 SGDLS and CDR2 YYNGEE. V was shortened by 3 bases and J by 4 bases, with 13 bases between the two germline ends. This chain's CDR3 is CASSAVLSRTEAFF. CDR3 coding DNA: TGTGCCAGCAGCGCCGTATTATCCCGCACTGAAGCTTTCTTT.

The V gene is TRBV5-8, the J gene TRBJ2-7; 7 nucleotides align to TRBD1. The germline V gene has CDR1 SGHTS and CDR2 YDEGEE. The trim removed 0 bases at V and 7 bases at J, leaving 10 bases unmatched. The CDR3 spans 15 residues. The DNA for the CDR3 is TGTGCCAGCAGCTTGGGGGACAGTGTCCGCTGGGAGCAGTACTTC. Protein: CASSLGDSVRWEQYF.

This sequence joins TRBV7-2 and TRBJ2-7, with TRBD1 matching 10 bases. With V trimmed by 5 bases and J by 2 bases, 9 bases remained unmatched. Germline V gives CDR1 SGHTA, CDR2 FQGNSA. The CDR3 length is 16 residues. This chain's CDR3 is CASSTAAGTGAYEQYF. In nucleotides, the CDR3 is TGTGCCAGCAGCACCGCAGCCGGGACAGGGGCCTACGAGCAGTACTTC.